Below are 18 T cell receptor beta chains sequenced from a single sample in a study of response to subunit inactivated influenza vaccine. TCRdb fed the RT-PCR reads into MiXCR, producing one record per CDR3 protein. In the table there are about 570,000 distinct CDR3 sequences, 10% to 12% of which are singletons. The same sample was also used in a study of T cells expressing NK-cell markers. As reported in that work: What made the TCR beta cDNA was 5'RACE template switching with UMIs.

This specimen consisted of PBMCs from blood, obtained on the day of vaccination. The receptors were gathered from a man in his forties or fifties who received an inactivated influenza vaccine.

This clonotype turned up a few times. CDR3 residues: CASSLGGQGFEQYF. In DNA form, the CDR3 reads TGTGCCAGCAGCTTGGGGGGACAGGGGTTCGAGCAGTACTTC. This chain links TRBV5-6 with TRBJ2-7; TRBD1 matches 10 bases. J was trimmed by 6 bases and V by 0 bases; bases with no gene match: 3. The CDR3 sequence is 14 residues long. Germline V gene sequence: CDR1 SGHDT, CDR2 YYEEEE.

CDR3 DNA sequence: TGTGCCAGCAGTACGACACTTGGGACAGGGGTCTTCCCCCAGCATTTT. This codes for CASSTTLGTGVFPQHF. J is TRBJ1-5 and V is TRBV6-2 or TRBV6-3; 10 bases line up with TRBD1. The germline CDR1 and CDR2 sequences are MNHEY and SVGEGT. After removal of 5 bases from V and 10 bases from J, the junction contained 14 bases not matched to a gene. This CDR3 spans 16 amino acids.

The CDR3 sequence is CATSRERTSGRRADTQYF. CDR3 sequence (DNA): TGTGCCACCAGCAGAGAGAGGACTAGCGGGAGGCGCGCAGATACGCAGTATTTT. V is TRBV15 and J is TRBJ2-3, with 14 nucleotides matching TRBD2. Per germline, CDR1 LNHNV and CDR2 YYDKDF (reference sequence). After removal of 0 bases from V and 4 bases from J, the junction contained 6 bases not matched to a gene. CDR3 size: 18 residues.

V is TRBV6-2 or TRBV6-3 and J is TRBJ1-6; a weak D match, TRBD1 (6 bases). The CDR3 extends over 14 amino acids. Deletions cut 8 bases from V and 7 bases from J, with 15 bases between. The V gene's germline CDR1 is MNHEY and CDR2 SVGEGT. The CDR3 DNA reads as TGTGCCAGCGGCGCCGACAGGCAGAATTCACCCCTCCACTTT. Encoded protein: CASGADRQNSPLHF.

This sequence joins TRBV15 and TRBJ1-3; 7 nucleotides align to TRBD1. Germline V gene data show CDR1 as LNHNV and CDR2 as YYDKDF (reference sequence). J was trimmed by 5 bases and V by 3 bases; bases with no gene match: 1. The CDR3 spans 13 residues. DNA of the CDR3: TGTGCCACCAGCAGGGACAGGCGAAACACCATATATTTT. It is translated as CATSRDRRNTIYF.

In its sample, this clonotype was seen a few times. The CDR3 reads CATSDGTRPPETQYF. The CDR3, as DNA: TGTGCCACCAGTGATGGGACAAGACCCCCGGAGACCCAGTACTTC. V is TRBV24-1 and J is TRBJ2-5, with D maybe TRBD1 (6 bases). Germline V gene sequence: CDR1 KGHDR, CDR2 SFDVKD. This CDR3 has 15 amino acids. Between the trimmed V and J ends, which lost 3 bases and 5 bases, there was a span of 15 bases.

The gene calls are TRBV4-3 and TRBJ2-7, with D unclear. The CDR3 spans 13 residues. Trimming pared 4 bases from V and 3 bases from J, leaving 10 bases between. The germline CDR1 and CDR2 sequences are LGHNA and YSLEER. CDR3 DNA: TGCGCCAGCAGCCTCAGTCAGGACTACGAGCAGTACTTC. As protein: CASSLSQDYEQYF.

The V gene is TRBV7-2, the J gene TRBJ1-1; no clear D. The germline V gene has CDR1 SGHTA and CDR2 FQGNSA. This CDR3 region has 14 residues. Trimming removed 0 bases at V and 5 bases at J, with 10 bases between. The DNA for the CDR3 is TGTGCCAGCAGCTTAGCATTGGCCGAAACTGAAGCTTTCTTT. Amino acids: CASSLALAETEAFF.

The CDR3 DNA sequence: TGTGCCAGCAGTTTTACTAGTCTCTACGAGCAGTACTTC. This codes for CASSFTSLYEQYF. The chain carries TRBV28 and TRBJ2-7, with a weak D call TRBD2 (5 bases). Trimming stripped 3 bases from V and 3 bases from J, with 9 bases between. Germline assignment: CDR1 MDHEN and CDR2 SYDVKM. The CDR3 has 13 amino acids.

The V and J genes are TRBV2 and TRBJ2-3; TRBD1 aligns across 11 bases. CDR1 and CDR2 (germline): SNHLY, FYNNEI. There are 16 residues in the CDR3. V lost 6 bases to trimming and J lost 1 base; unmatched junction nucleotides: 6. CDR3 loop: CASRRTGGEGTDTQYF. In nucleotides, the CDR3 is TGTGCCAGCAGGCGGACAGGGGGCGAGGGCACAGATACGCAGTATTTT.

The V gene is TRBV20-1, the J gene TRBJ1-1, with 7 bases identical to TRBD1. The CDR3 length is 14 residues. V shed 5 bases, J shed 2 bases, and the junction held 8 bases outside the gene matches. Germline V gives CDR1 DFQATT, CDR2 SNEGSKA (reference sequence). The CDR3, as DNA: TGCAGTGCTGGCCGGGGACAGCTAAACACTGAAGCTTTCTTT. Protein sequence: CSAGRGQLNTEAFF.

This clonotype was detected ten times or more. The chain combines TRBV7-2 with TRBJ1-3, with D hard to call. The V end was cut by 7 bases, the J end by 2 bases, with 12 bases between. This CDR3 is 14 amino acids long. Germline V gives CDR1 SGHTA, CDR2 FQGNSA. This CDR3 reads CASKTNAAGNTIYF. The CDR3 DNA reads TGTGCCAGCAAGACAAACGCCGCTGGAAACACCATATATTTT.

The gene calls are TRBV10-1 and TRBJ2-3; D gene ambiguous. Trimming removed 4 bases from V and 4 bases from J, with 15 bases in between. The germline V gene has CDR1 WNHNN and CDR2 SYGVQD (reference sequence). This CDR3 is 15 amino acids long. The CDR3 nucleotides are TGCGCCAGCAGTGCGGACGGAGTCCCCCCAGATACGCAGTATTTT. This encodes CASSADGVPPDTQYF.

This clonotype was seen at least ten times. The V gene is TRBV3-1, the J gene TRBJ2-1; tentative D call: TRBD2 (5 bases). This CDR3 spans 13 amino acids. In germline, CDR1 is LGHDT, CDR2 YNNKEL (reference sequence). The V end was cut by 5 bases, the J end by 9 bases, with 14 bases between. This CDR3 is CASSRNNRGEQFF. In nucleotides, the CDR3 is TGTGCCAGCAGCAGGAACAATCGGGGTGAGCAGTTCTTC.

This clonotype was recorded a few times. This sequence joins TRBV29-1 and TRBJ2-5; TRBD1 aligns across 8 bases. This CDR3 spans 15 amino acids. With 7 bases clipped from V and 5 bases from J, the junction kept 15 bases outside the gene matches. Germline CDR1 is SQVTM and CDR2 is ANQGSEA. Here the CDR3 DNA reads TGCAGCGGTCAAAAGTTCGACAGGGGCTATGAGACCCAGTACTTC. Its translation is CSGQKFDRGYETQYF.

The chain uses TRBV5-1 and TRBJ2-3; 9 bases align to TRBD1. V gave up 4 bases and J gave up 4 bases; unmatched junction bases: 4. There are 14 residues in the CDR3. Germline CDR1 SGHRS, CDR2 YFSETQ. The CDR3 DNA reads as TGCGCCAGCAGCAGTGACAGGGGGGCAGATACGCAGTATTTT. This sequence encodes CASSSDRGADTQYF. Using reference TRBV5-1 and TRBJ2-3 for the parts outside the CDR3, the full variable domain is KAGVTQTPRYLIKTRGQQVTLSCSPISGHRSVSWYQQTPGQGLQFLFEYFSETQRNKGNFPGRFSGRQFSNSRSEMNVSTLELGDSALYLCASSSDRGADTQYFGPGTRLTVL.

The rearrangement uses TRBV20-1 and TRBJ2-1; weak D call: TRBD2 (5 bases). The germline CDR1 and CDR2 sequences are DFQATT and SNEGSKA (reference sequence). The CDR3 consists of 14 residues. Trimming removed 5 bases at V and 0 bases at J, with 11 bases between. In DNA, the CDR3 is TGCAGTGCTTTCCGGACTGGCTCCTACAATGAGCAGTTCTTC. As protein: CSAFRTGSYNEQFF.

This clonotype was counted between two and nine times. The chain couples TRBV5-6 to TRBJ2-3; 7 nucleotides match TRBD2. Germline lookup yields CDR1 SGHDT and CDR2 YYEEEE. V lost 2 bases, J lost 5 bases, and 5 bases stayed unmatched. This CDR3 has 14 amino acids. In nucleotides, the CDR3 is TGTGCCAGCAGCTTTGGGTCGGGGGGAGATACGCAGTATTTT. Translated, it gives CASSFGSGGDTQYF.